The 32 T cell receptor beta chains below all came from one sample that was sequenced in a study of cytomegalovirus exposure and HLA in healthy donors. The PCR employed 60 Vbeta primers together with 13 Jbeta primers. Generated by immunoSEQ multiplex PCR, the TCRdb table keeps only in-frame clones and is missing some. Of roughly 160,000 clones listed, about 75% are singletons. Sequencing used PBMCs. All receptors come from a man aged 50 or older in good health and CMV-seropositive.

This clone turned up a few times. The chain links TRBV5-1 to TRBJ2-3, with D possibly being TRBD2 (7 bases). CDR3 length equals 16 residues. The V end was cut by 3 bases, the J end by 4 bases, with 18 bases between. CDR1 is SGHRS and CDR2 is YFSETQ in the germline V gene. The CDR3 DNA sequence: TGCGCCAGCAGCTGGTCCCGGGGGGCGCCCGCAGATACGCAGTATTTT. This sequence encodes CASSWSRGAPADTQYF.

This clone was counted only a few times. This chain links TRBV7-9 with TRBJ1-4; 11 nucleotides match TRBD1. The CDR3 totals 17 residues. V lost 4 bases to trimming and J lost 2 bases; unmatched junction nucleotides: 6. Germline CDR1 and CDR2: SEHNR and FQNEAQ (reference sequence). This CDR3 is CASSSRTGGITNEKLFF. DNA for the CDR3: TGTGCCAGCAGCTCCCGGACAGGGGGCATCACTAATGAAAAACTGTTTTTT.

DNA of the CDR3: TGCGCCAGCAGCCCGCGACTTGAGGGAAACACCATATATTTT. Translating it yields CASSPRLEGNTIYF. V and J are TRBV4-1 and TRBJ1-3; D ambiguous. CDR1 is MGHRA and CDR2 is YSYEKL in the germline V gene. This CDR3 comprises 14 residues. V was trimmed by 4 bases and J by 4 bases, leaving 11 bases between them.

This clone showed up just a few times. The V call is TRBV19, the J call TRBJ1-1; 10 nucleotides align to TRBD1. Trimming at V came to 7 bases and at J to 6 bases, leaving 8 bases not matched to a gene. Germline lookup yields CDR1 LNHDA and CDR2 SQIVND (reference sequence). The CDR3 covers 14 residues. The CDR3 is CASIRDRGRAEAFF. In DNA, the CDR3 is TGTGCCAGTATTAGGGACAGGGGTCGCGCTGAAGCTTTCTTT.

The chain joins TRBV5-6 to TRBJ2-7; 11 bases are a match to TRBD1. CDR3 length equals 15 residues. Germline V CDR1 and CDR2: SGHDT, YYEEEE. V lost 3 bases to trimming and J lost 2 bases; unmatched junction nucleotides: 4. CDR3 DNA: TGTGCCAGCAGCTGGGGGGGACAGGGGGCCTACGAGCAGTACTTC. This translates into CASSWGGQGAYEQYF.

V is TRBV19 and J is TRBJ2-7; D uncertain. The CDR3 totals 16 residues. Germline V gene sequence: CDR1 LNHDA, CDR2 SQIVND (reference sequence). The V gene lost 1 base and the J gene lost 6 bases, with 19 bases spanning the gap. CDR3 nucleotides: TGTGCCAGTAGTATAGGTCTCGCGGTAACTGGAGCCGAGCAGTACTTC. Translated, it gives CASSIGLAVTGAEQYF.

The sample holds a few counts of this clone. The genes are TRBV6-1 and TRBJ2-7; 7 bases are shared with TRBD1. Germline V CDR1 and CDR2: MNHNS, SASEGT. The CDR3 totals 15 residues. The J segment lost 3 bases and the V segment lost 1 base, leaving 6 bases of the junction unmatched. The CDR3 region has the DNA TGTGCCAGCAGTGAAGGACCGGGACAGAACTACGAGCAGTACTTC. It encodes CASSEGPGQNYEQYF.

Here the CDR3 reads CASSGTGQDEQYV. The CDR3 DNA reads as TGTGCCAGCAGTGGGACTGGTCAGGACGAGCAGTACGTC. The genes are TRBV6-1 and TRBJ2-7; TRBD2 is a possible D gene (5 bases). Trimming shortened V by 4 bases and J by 5 bases, and 12 bases separated the two germline ends. Germline V CDR1 and CDR2: MNHNS, SASEGT. This CDR3 comprises 13 residues.

This chain joins TRBV4-1 and TRBJ2-7; D perhaps matches TRBD2 (5 bases). The germline gives CDR1 MGHRA, CDR2 YSYEKL. The CDR3 covers 15 residues. V shed 6 bases and J shed 4 bases, with 19 bases lying between them. CDR3 sequence reads: CASSHNGVGRYEQYF. The CDR3 coding sequence is TGCGCCAGCAGTCATAATGGGGTGGGGAGATACGAGCAGTACTTC.

The chain couples TRBV28 to TRBJ1-5; D is unresolved. The CDR3 spans 15 residues. The germline V and J ends were trimmed by 3 bases and 5 bases, with 14 bases remaining between them. CDR1 is MDHEN, CDR2 SYDVKM, per germline. The CDR3 is CASSLLVTAHQPQHF. The CDR3 DNA is TGTGCCAGCAGTTTGTTAGTCACAGCACATCAGCCCCAGCATTTT.

The rearrangement links TRBV4-3 to TRBJ1-2, with D perhaps matching TRBD1 (5 bases). The V end was cut by 1 base, the J end by 0 bases, with 18 bases between. The germline CDR1 and CDR2 sequences are LGHNA and YSLEER. The CDR3 length is 18 residues. The CDR3: CASSQVRGGATANYGYTF. As DNA, the CDR3 is TGCGCCAGCAGCCAAGTTAGAGGCGGGGCAACAGCTAACTATGGCTACACCTTC.

In this sample, this clone turned up once. The rearrangement links TRBV18 to TRBJ1-6; 9 nucleotides align to TRBD1. The CDR3 extends over 15 amino acids. With V trimmed by 1 base and J by 6 bases, 1 base remained unmatched. The V gene's germline CDR1 is KGHSH and CDR2 LQKENI. In nucleotides, the CDR3 is TGTGCCAGCTCACCACGGGACAGGGTTAATTCACCCCTCCACTTT. Translated: CASSPRDRVNSPLHF.

The chain carries TRBV5-8 and TRBJ2-7; 9 bases line up with TRBD1. Germline loops: CDR1 SGHTS, CDR2 YDEGEE. V lost 0 bases and J lost 2; bases outside the gene matches: 0. This CDR3 contains 14 residues. CDR3 DNA sequence: TGTGCCAGCAGCTTGGGACAGGGGGCCTACGAGCAGTACTTC. The encoded protein is CASSLGQGAYEQYF.

The J gene is TRBJ2-3, the V gene TRBV5-1; TRBD2 matches at 9 bases. This CDR3 is 16 amino acids long. Germline V gene sequence: CDR1 SGHRS, CDR2 YFSETQ. The V gene end was trimmed by 4 bases and the J gene end by 2 bases; junction bases not matched to a gene: 8. The CDR3 reads CASSPGSGGPTDTQYF. CDR3 in DNA: TGCGCCAGCAGCCCTGGAAGCGGGGGGCCCACAGATACGCAGTATTTT.

The chain joins TRBV2 to TRBJ2-7, with a tentative D call TRBD1 (6 bases). Trimming removed 7 bases at V and 3 bases at J, with 13 bases between. In germline, CDR1 is SNHLY, CDR2 FYNNEI. This CDR3 comprises 13 residues. The CDR3 DNA is TGTGCCAGCATAAAGGGGACAAACTACGAGCAGTACGTC. Protein: CASIKGTNYEQYV.

The chain has TRBV6-1 and TRBJ2-7; TRBD1 matches 11 bases. Germline CDR1 reads MNHNS; CDR2 reads SASEGT. CDR3 length equals 14 residues. The V gene end was trimmed by 5 bases and the J gene end by 4 bases; junction bases not matched to a gene: 4. This chain's CDR3 is CASSWTGGGYEQYV. The DNA of the CDR3 is TGTGCCAGCAGTTGGACAGGGGGCGGTTACGAGCAGTACGTC.

V gene TRBV4-1 combines with J gene TRBJ1-3; 7 bases are shared with TRBD1. CDR1 MGHRA and CDR2 YSYEKL come from the germline V gene. This CDR3 contains 18 residues. With V trimmed by 6 bases and J by 3 bases, 17 bases remained unmatched. The CDR3 nucleotides read TGCGCCAGCAGTCGACCTTCATTGACAGGGATTGGTGGAAACACCATATATTTT. Amino acids: CASSRPSLTGIGGNTIYF.

The chain carries TRBV19 and TRBJ1-1, with 7 bases that match TRBD1. The V segment lost 6 bases and the J segment 5 bases; nucleotides outside the gene matches: 9. There are 14 residues in the CDR3. The V gene's germline CDR1 is LNHDA and CDR2 SQIVND (reference sequence). The CDR3 loop reads CASRGGGSGTEAFF. Written as DNA, the CDR3 is TGTGCCAGTAGAGGAGGGGGCAGTGGGACTGAAGCTTTCTTT.

The rearrangement links TRBV9 to TRBJ2-3; D gene ambiguous. Per germline, CDR1 SGDLS and CDR2 YYNGEE. There are 12 residues in the CDR3. Deletions cut 4 bases from V and 4 bases from J, with 7 bases between. This chain's CDR3 is CASSQVPDTQYF. CDR3 in DNA: TGTGCCAGCAGCCAGGTCCCAGATACGCAGTATTTT.

The rearrangement uses TRBV6-5 and TRBJ1-5; possible D gene TRBD1, 5 bases. Germline V gene lookup returns CDR1 MNHEY and CDR2 SVGAGI. Trimming stripped 6 bases from V and 3 bases from J, with 9 bases between. This CDR3 comprises 13 residues. The CDR3 here is CASRRQTNQPQHF. The CDR3 DNA sequence: TGTGCCAGCAGAAGACAGACCAATCAGCCCCAGCATTTT.

Only a few counts were recorded for this clone. The chain is built from TRBV2 and TRBJ1-1; maybe TRBD1 (6 bases). V shed 6 bases and J shed 3 bases, with 11 bases lying between them. CDR3 length: 13 amino acids. Germline assignment: CDR1 SNHLY and CDR2 FYNNEI. CDR3 protein: CASSVQGYTEAFF. CDR3 DNA: TGTGCCAGCAGCGTACAGGGTTACACTGAAGCTTTCTTT.

V is TRBV9 and J is TRBJ2-7; D remains unclear. The CDR3 extends over 13 amino acids. Between the trimmed V and J ends, which lost 0 bases and 4 bases, there was a span of 8 bases. CDR1 and CDR2 from the germline V gene are SGDLS and YYNGEE. The CDR3 DNA sequence: TGTGCCAGCAGCGTAGACCAGACTTACGAGCAGTACTTC. Amino acid sequence: CASSVDQTYEQYF.

The rearrangement uses TRBV19 and TRBJ1-1, with a tentative D call TRBD1 (6 bases). The V gene's germline CDR1 is LNHDA and CDR2 SQIVND (reference sequence). V lost 3 bases and J 1 base, leaving 12 bases between the germline ends. The CDR3 runs 15 residues. This chain's CDR3 is CASSIAGTTNTEAFF. Written as DNA, the CDR3 is TGTGCCAGTAGTATCGCCGGGACAACGAACACTGAAGCTTTCTTT. The full variable domain, with the rest looked up from reference TRBV19 and TRBJ1-1, is DGGITQSPKYLFRKEGQNVTLSCEQNLNHDAMYWYRQDPGQGLRLIYYSQIVNDFQKGDIAEGYSVSREKKESFPLTVTSAQKNPTAFYLCASSIAGTTNTEAFFGQGTRLTVV.

CDR3 in DNA: TGTGCCAGCTCACCAACAGGAACAGATACGCAGTATTTT. Its translation is CASSPTGTDTQYF. This sequence joins TRBV18 and TRBJ2-3, with D maybe TRBD1 (5 bases). The CDR3 totals 13 residues. Germline CDR1 KGHSH, CDR2 LQKENI. Trimming shortened V by 2 bases and J by 3 bases, and 6 bases separated the two germline ends. The complete variable domain, with remaining parts taken from reference TRBV18 and TRBJ2-3, reads NAGVMQNPRHLVRRRGQEARLRCSPMKGHSHVYWYRQLPEEGLKFMVYLQKENIIDESGMPKERFSAEFPKEGPSILRIQQVVRGDSAAYFCASSPTGTDTQYFGPGTRLTVL.

The chain links TRBV28 to TRBJ2-2, with TRBD1 matching over 11 bases. Germline V gene data show CDR1 as MDHEN and CDR2 as SYDVKM. The V gene end was trimmed by 4 bases and the J gene end by 0 bases; junction bases not matched to a gene: 7. The CDR3 runs 18 residues. CDR3: CASSSGQGGRANTGELFF. Written as DNA, the CDR3 is TGTGCCAGCAGTTCGGGACAGGGGGGACGTGCGAACACCGGGGAGCTGTTTTTT.

The chain carries TRBV7-8 and TRBJ2-3, with D unclear. V was pared by 4 bases and J by 2 bases, with 22 bases between. Germline lookup yields CDR1 SGHVS and CDR2 FQNEAQ. The CDR3 contains 18 residues. The CDR3 region has the DNA TGTGCCAGCAGCTCTCAACCCTCAAAAAACAGAGTCACAGATACGCAGTATTTT. This encodes CASSSQPSKNRVTDTQYF.

The chain is built from TRBV15 and TRBJ2-2; 7 bases are shared with TRBD2. The CDR3 contains 15 residues. V shed 5 bases and J 2 bases; nucleotides not matched to a gene: 5. Looked up from germline, CDR1 is LNHNV and CDR2 is YYDKDF (reference sequence). This CDR3 reads CATSAGDSNTGELFF. The CDR3 DNA reads TGTGCCACCAGCGCGGGGGATTCTAACACCGGGGAGCTGTTTTTT.

The V call is TRBV14, the J call TRBJ1-6, with D tentatively TRBD1 (5 bases). CDR1 and CDR2 (germline): SGHDN, FVKESK. Trimming cost V 0 bases and J 7 bases, with 16 bases left between them. The CDR3 has 17 amino acids. The CDR3 is CASSQDRWRQPNSPLHF. The CDR3 nucleotides read TGTGCCAGCAGCCAAGACCGATGGAGACAGCCGAATTCACCCCTCCACTTT.

The chain uses TRBV19 and TRBJ2-5, with TRBD1 matching 7 bases. This CDR3 contains 14 residues. In germline, CDR1 is LNHDA, CDR2 SQIVND (reference sequence). V was pared by 3 bases and J by 2 bases, with 3 bases of the junction left unmatched. This CDR3 is CASSMGTDQETQYF. The CDR3 DNA sequence: TGTGCCAGTAGTATGGGGACAGATCAAGAGACCCAGTACTTC. Together with reference TRBV19 and TRBJ2-5, the CDR3 gives the full variable domain: DGGITQSPKYLFRKEGQNVTLSCEQNLNHDAMYWYRQDPGQGLRLIYYSQIVNDFQKGDIAEGYSVSREKKESFPLTVTSAQKNPTAFYLCASSMGTDQETQYFGPGTRLLVL.

V and J are TRBV10-2 and TRBJ1-6; D ambiguous. Germline V gene sequence: CDR1 WSHSY, CDR2 SAAADI. The CDR3 length is 15 residues. V was clipped by 1 base and J by 7 bases, with 11 bases between them. The CDR3 is CASSEFGPQNSPLHF. The CDR3 DNA follows: TGCGCCAGCAGTGAGTTTGGGCCCCAAAATTCACCCCTCCACTTT.

Points on this clone: Other DNA sequences of this sample code for an identical CDR3. V gene TRBV5-6 combines with J gene TRBJ2-7; the match to TRBD1 covers 11 bases. The CDR3 runs 14 residues. CDR1 is SGHDT, CDR2 YYEEEE, per germline. The V gene end was trimmed by 2 bases and the J gene end by 4 bases; junction bases not matched to a gene: 2. The CDR3 DNA follows: TGTGCCAGCAGCTTCGGGACAGGGGGTTACGAGCAGTACGTC. Protein product: CASSFGTGGYEQYV.

This clone appeared once. No DNA is shown, since the ends of the CDR3 on it are uncertain; the CDR3 is the one TCRdb lists. The genes are TRBV29-1 and TRBJ1-2; the D call in the table, TRBD1, was not verified against the DNA. Counting both end residues, the CDR3 totals 16 amino acids. Germline-derived CDR1 and CDR2 are SQVTM and ANQGSEA. CDR3 loop: CSVEDFLAQGNYGYTF.